Below are 5 T cell receptor beta chains sequenced from a single sample in a study of CD8+CD57+ T cells in acquired aplastic anemia. CDR3 and TCR beta VDJ profiling relied on genomic DNA as the template. TCRdb re-analysed the reads in MiXCR, keeping a single row per CDR3 protein. Of approximately 150,000 distinct CDR3 sequences listed, less than 60% are singletons. By flow cytometry, patients selected for sequencing had shown an expansion of CD8+CD57+ cells. The material sequenced was sorted CD4+, CD8+, or CD8+CD57+ T cells (not recorded which) from PBMCs. The origin of the receptors is a human donor with aplastic anemia.

The CDR3 bases are TGTGCCAGCAGTGGCTTCAGGCAGGGGAGGACTGAAGCTTTCTTT. This codes for CASSGFRQGRTEAFF. V is TRBV6-1 and J is TRBJ1-1; tentatively, D is TRBD1 (6 bases). The CDR3 runs 15 residues. Germline CDR1 MNHNS, CDR2 SASEGT. V dropped 4 bases and J dropped 5 bases, with 17 bases sitting between them.

Note on this clonotype: At one of its ends the junction is not consistent with the germline gene, which may arise from a read error. This sequence joins TRBV29-1 and TRBJ2-1; possibly TRBD1 for D (5 bases). The CDR3 loop spans 10 amino acids. CDR1 is SQVTM, CDR2 ANQGSEA, per germline. CDR3 DNA: TGCAGCGTTGAGACAGCTGAGCAGGTCTTC. Its translation is CSVETAEQVF.

This clonotype appeared many times. The chain links TRBV11-2 to TRBJ2-3; TRBD1 agrees at 8 bases. Germline-derived CDR1 and CDR2 are SGHAT and FQNNGV. Unmatched junction bases numbered 2, after V lost 3 bases and J lost 3 bases. The length of the CDR3 is 14 residues. CDR3 DNA: TGTGCCAGCAGCTTTGACAGGGGTACAGATACGCAGTATTTT. Encoded protein: CASSFDRGTDTQYF.

The rearrangement links TRBV2 to TRBJ1-1; possible D gene TRBD1, 6 bases. Trimming stripped 11 bases from V and 6 bases from J, with 19 bases between. The CDR3 is 13 amino acids. Per the germline V gene, CDR1 is SNHLY and CDR2 is FYNNEI. CDR3 sequence reads: CAARRGHSSEAFF. DNA for the CDR3: TGTGCCGCTAGACGGGGACATAGTTCTGAAGCTTTCTTT.

In regard to this clonotype: Possible read error: a much larger clone is one base away. The chain joins TRBV5-1 to TRBJ2-2, with D perhaps matching TRBD1 (6 bases). The V and J ends lost 3 bases and 4 bases respectively, with 13 bases between them. Germline lookup yields CDR1 SGHRS and CDR2 YFSETQ. The length of the CDR3 is 15 residues. CDR3 coding DNA: TGCGCCAGCAGCTCGGGACATCCGAGCACCGGGGAGCTGTTTTTT. It specifies CASSSGHPSTGELFF.